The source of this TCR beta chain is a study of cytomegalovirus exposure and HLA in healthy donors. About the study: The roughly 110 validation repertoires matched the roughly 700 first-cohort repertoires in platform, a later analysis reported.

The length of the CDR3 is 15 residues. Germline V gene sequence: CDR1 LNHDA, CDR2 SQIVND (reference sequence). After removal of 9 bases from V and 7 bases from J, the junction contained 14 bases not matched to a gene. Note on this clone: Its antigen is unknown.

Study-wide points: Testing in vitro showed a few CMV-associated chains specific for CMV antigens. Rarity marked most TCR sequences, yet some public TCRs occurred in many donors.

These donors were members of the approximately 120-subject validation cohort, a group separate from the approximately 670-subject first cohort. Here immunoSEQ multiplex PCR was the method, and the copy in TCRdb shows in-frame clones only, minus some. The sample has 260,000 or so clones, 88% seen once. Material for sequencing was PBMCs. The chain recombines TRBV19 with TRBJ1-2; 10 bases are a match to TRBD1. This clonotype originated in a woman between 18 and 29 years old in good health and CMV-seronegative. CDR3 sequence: CASRDRGSQGSGYTF. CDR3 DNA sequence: TGTGCCAGCCGGGACAGGGGATCCCAGGGATCTGGCTACACCTTC. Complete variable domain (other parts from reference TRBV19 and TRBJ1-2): DGGITQSPKYLFRKEGQNVTLSCEQNLNHDAMYWYRQDPGQGLRLIYYSQIVNDFQKGDIAEGYSVSREKKESFPLTVTSAQKNPTAFYLCASRDRGSQGSGYTFGSGTRLTVV.